The 18 T cell receptor beta chains below were found in one sample sequenced in a study of blood T cell repertoires in COVID-19. TCRdb keeps only in-frame clones here, not all; method: immunoSEQ multiplex PCR. The sample records approximately 200,000 clones, roughly 80% being singletons. The sequenced material came from peripheral blood. All receptors derive from a woman older than 75 with COVID-19, enrolled during active disease.

The chain uses TRBV11-2 and TRBJ1-2; 7 bases are a match to TRBD1. This CDR3 spans 14 amino acids. V shed 1 base, J shed 2 bases, and the junction held 1 base outside the gene matches. Germline loops: CDR1 SGHAT, CDR2 FQNNGV. The CDR3: CASSLGDRNYGYTF. The CDR3 bases are TGTGCCAGCAGCTTAGGGGACAGAAACTATGGCTACACCTTC.

This chain links TRBV19 with TRBJ1-1; TRBD1 might be the D (5 bases). V gave up 4 bases and J gave up 1 base, with 10 bases separating them. CDR3 size: 14 residues. Germline CDR1 is LNHDA and CDR2 is SQIVND (reference sequence). CDR3 DNA: TGTGCCAGTAGTAGCTTCGACAGGAACACTGAAGCTTTCTTT. Amino acid sequence: CASSSFDRNTEAFF.

The chain combines TRBV7-9 with TRBJ1-6; 12 nucleotides align to TRBD1. This CDR3 has 16 residues. Germline-derived CDR1 and CDR2 are SEHNR and FQNEAQ (reference sequence). With V trimmed by 3 bases and J by 6 bases, 3 bases remained unmatched. CDR3 sequence reads: CASSLGQGAGNSPLHF. As DNA, the CDR3 is TGTGCCAGCAGCTTGGGACAGGGGGCGGGTAATTCACCCCTCCACTTT.

The V gene is TRBV28, the J gene TRBJ2-2; TRBD2 matches at 9 bases. From germline, CDR1 is MDHEN and CDR2 SYDVKM. The CDR3 extends over 15 amino acids. J lost 6 bases, V lost 7 bases, and 9 bases had no gene match. CDR3 bases: TGTGCCAGCACCCCTCCGGCGGGGGGGCCCGGGGAGCTGTTTTTT. Protein product: CASTPPAGGPGELFF.

The V gene is TRBV6-5, the J gene TRBJ1-2; 9 nucleotides agree with TRBD1. The CDR3 has 13 residues. The J segment lost 8 bases and the V segment lost 2 bases, leaving 3 bases of the junction unmatched. Germline CDR1 is MNHEY and CDR2 is SVGAGI. Here the CDR3 DNA reads TGTGCCAGCAGTTACGGACAGGGGTGGGGCTACACCTTC. This encodes CASSYGQGWGYTF.

The genes are TRBV7-2 and TRBJ2-3, with TRBD2 matching 10 bases. Trimming cost V 1 base and J 2 bases; bases outside gene matches: 3. The V gene's germline CDR1 is SGHTA and CDR2 FQGNSA. The CDR3 length is 16 residues. The CDR3 DNA reads as TGTGCCAGCAGCTTAGGGGGACTAGCGAACACAGATACGCAGTATTTT. Residues: CASSLGGLANTDTQYF.

This rearrangement joins TRBV18 to TRBJ1-2; TRBD1 agrees at 7 bases. CDR1 and CDR2 from the germline V gene are KGHSH and LQKENI. The trim removed 7 bases at V and 0 bases at J, leaving 8 bases unmatched. This CDR3 contains 15 residues. Written as DNA, the CDR3 is TGTGCCAGCTTCGGGACAGAAGAAACTAACTATGGCTACACCTTC. Translating it yields CASFGTEETNYGYTF.

The rearrangement uses TRBV19 and TRBJ2-5, with 12 nucleotides matching TRBD2. CDR1 and CDR2 (germline): LNHDA, SQIVND (reference sequence). Germline trimming cut 5 bases from V and 5 bases from J; bases unmatched to any gene: 6. The CDR3 extends over 15 amino acids. CDR3 coding DNA: TGTGCCAGTAGTGGTACTAGCGGGGGGTCGGAGACCCAGTACTTC. Translating it yields CASSGTSGGSETQYF.

The chain joins TRBV6-5 to TRBJ2-2; D gene uncertain. V dropped 5 bases and J dropped 5 bases, with 6 bases sitting between them. The CDR3 covers 12 residues. Germline V gives CDR1 MNHEY, CDR2 SVGAGI. CDR3 amino acids: CASSPTTGELFF. In DNA form, the CDR3 reads TGTGCCAGCAGTCCAACTACCGGGGAGCTGTTTTTT.

This clone came up once. The junction departs from the called germline gene at one end, perhaps through a read error. The chain links TRBV12-3 or TRBV12-4 to TRBJ2-7; a weak D match, TRBD2 (5 bases). The CDR3 contains 12 residues. The CDR3 protein is CASSFLRRETEF. The CDR3 DNA reads as TGTGCCAGCAGCTTCCTAAGAAGGGAGACCGAGTTC.

This chain connects TRBV30 to TRBJ2-7; TRBD1 matches 7 bases. The CDR3 runs 10 residues. Germline loops: CDR1 GTSNPN, CDR2 SVGIG (reference sequence). The trim removed 7 bases at V and 6 bases at J, leaving 3 bases unmatched. CDR3 residues: CASQGPEQYF. The CDR3 bases are TGTGCCTCACAGGGGCCCGAGCAGTACTTC.

The chain joins TRBV5-1 to TRBJ2-5, with TRBD2 identical over 8 bases. Germline trimming cut 4 bases from V and 3 bases from J; bases unmatched to any gene: 2. The germline gives CDR1 SGHRS, CDR2 YFSETQ. The CDR3 totals 13 residues. The CDR3 region is CASSLGLEETQYF. The CDR3 DNA follows: TGCGCCAGCAGCCTGGGACTAGAAGAGACCCAGTACTTC.

V and J are TRBV3-1 (or the pseudogene TRBV3-2) and TRBJ1-2, with D tentatively TRBD1 (6 bases). Germline CDR1 and CDR2: LGHDT and YNNKEL (reference sequence). The V end was cut by 8 bases, the J end by 3 bases, with 16 bases between. The CDR3 runs 14 residues. The DNA of the CDR3 is TGTGCCAGCTCAAAGGGGGGGGGCGACTATGGCTACACCTTC. Its translation is CASSKGGGDYGYTF.

The chain is built from TRBV9 and TRBJ2-1, with D possibly TRBD1 on 5 matching bases. The V end lost 3 bases, the J end lost 8 bases, and 9 bases lay between the germline ends. Germline V gene lookup returns CDR1 SGDLS and CDR2 YYNGEE. The CDR3 spans 12 residues. This chain's CDR3 is CASSEGVHEQFF. The CDR3 DNA sequence: TGTGCCAGCAGCGAAGGGGTTCATGAGCAGTTCTTC.

The CDR3 loop is CASTMDRATEAFF. In nucleotides, the CDR3 is TGTGCCAGCACGATGGACAGGGCCACTGAAGCTTTCTTT. J is TRBJ1-1 and V is TRBV28; TRBD1 aligns across 8 bases. The germline V gene encodes CDR1 MDHEN and CDR2 SYDVKM. The J segment lost 4 bases and the V segment lost 7 bases, leaving 5 bases of the junction unmatched. There are 13 residues in the CDR3.

This clone was recorded only once. The chain is built from TRBV9 and TRBJ1-3, with a possible D match to TRBD1 (5 bases). V lost 3 bases and J lost 0, with 10 bases in between. Per the germline V gene, CDR1 is SGDLS and CDR2 is YYNGEE. The CDR3 totals 15 residues. CDR3 DNA sequence: TGTGCCAGCAGCGATAGGGGCGCCTCTGGAAACACCATATATTTT. Amino acid sequence: CASSDRGASGNTIYF.

The chain couples TRBV13 to TRBJ1-3, with a weak D call TRBD1 (5 bases). Trimming stripped 7 bases from V and 0 bases from J, with 19 bases between. The CDR3 loop spans 17 amino acids. CDR1 is PRHDT, CDR2 FYEKMQ, per germline (reference sequence). The CDR3 is CASTERTGPSSGNTIYF. For the CDR3, the DNA is TGTGCCAGCACCGAAAGAACAGGCCCTAGCTCTGGAAACACCATATATTTT.

The genes are TRBV4-1 and TRBJ1-2; a weak D match, TRBD1 (5 bases). The V gene's germline CDR1 is MGHRA and CDR2 YSYEKL. The CDR3 has 13 amino acids. Trimming removed 5 bases from V and 6 bases from J, with 13 bases in between. The CDR3: CASSFVGVDGYTF. For the CDR3, the DNA is TGCGCCAGCAGCTTCGTAGGGGTCGATGGCTACACCTTC.